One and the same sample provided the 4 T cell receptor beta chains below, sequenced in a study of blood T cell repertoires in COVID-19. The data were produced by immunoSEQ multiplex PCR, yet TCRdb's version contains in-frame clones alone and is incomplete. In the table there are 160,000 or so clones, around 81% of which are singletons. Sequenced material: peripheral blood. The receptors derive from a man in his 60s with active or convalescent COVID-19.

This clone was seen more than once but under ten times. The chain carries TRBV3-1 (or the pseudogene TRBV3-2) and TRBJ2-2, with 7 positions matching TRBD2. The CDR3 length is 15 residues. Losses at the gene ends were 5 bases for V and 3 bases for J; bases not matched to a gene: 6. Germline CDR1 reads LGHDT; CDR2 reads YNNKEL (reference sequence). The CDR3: CASSVGTKYTGELFF. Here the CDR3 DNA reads TGTGCCAGCAGCGTCGGGACTAAGTACACCGGGGAGCTGTTTTTT.

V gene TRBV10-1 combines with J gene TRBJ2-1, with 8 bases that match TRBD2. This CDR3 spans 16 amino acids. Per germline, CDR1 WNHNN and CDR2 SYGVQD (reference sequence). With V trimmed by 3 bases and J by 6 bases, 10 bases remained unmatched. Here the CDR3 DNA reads TGCGCCAGCAGTGATATCCCCCGCGGGAGGACCAATGAGCAGTTCTTC. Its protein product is CASSDIPRGRTNEQFF.

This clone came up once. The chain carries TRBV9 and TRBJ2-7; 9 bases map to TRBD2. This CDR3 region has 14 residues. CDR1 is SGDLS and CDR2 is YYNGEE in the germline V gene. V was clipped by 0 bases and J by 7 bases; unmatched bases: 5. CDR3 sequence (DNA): TGTGCCAGCAGCGTAGGCGGGGGGGCCTGGGAGCAGTACTTC. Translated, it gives CASSVGGGAWEQYF.

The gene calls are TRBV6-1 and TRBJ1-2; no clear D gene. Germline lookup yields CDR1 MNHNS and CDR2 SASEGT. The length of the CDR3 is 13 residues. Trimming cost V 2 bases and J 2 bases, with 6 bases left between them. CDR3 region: CASSEQKNYGYTF. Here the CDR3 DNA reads TGTGCCAGCAGTGAACAGAAGAACTATGGCTACACCTTC.